This TCR beta chain was recorded in a study of shared clonotypes between healthy human individuals. Study-wide context: There were three CD4 naive, three CD4 memory, two CD8 naive and one CD8 memory plates per donor.

This clone was picked up one time. Its target is not known. Study-level findings and limits: Depth was large, yet rarefaction showed that sorted-subset sequencing was incomplete. A handful of donors showed sharing of around 5.3% of naive CD4 clonotypes.

V was clipped by 7 bases and J by 5 bases; unmatched bases: 8. Germline CDR1 MNHNS, CDR2 SASEGT. This CDR3 has 15 residues. Genomic DNA belonging to each subset was distributed in equal measure over several immunoSEQ plates. Libraries were prepared by immunoSEQ multiplex PCR; TCRdb keeps only in-frame clonotypes and omits some of them. This table holds roughly 500,000 clones, about 96% found once. This clonotype originated in a woman aged 25 to 39 in good health. The sample comprised naive CD4+ T cells sorted from blood. The subset here: CD45RA+ positively selected. The V and J genes are TRBV6-1 and TRBJ2-2, with TRBD2 identical over 9 bases. The DNA for the CDR3 is TGTGCCAGCATTAATGTAGCGGGAGAGACCGGGGAGCTGTTTTTT. Protein product: CASINVAGETGELFF.